The rows below give T cell receptor beta chains drawn from one sample of a study of neoadjuvant anti-PD-1 for oral cavity cancer. Clones were sequenced by immunoSEQ multiplex PCR, and TCRdb holds only the in-frame ones, with some missing. Among fewer than 15,000 clones, roughly 74% were seen once, and the ten largest hold less than 3.5%. The input for sequencing was PBMCs, taken after nivolumab (anti-PD-1) treatment. These TCRs come from a person aged 35 to 85 with oral cavity squamous cell carcinoma. CDR3s include the opening cysteine and the closing phenylalanine or tryptophan. The D gene is left open where the match is weak. Size tells how often a clone was seen (once, few, many) or the class of an expanded clone, and some rows leave it out.

size: NA
J: TRBJ2-3
D: NA
V: TRBV11-3
CDR3: CASSSTDTQYF
DNA: TGTGCCAGCAGTTCAACAGATACGCAGTATTTT

size: NA
J: TRBJ2-7
D: NA
V: TRBV30
CDR3: CAFRQNSYEQYF
DNA: TGTGCCTTCCGACAGAATTCCTACGAGCAGTACTTC

size: NA
J: TRBJ1-1
D: NA
V: TRBV10-1
CDR3: CASSAQGSTEAFF
DNA: TGCGCCAGCAGCGCCCAAGGGAGCACTGAAGCTTTCTTT

size: NA
J: TRBJ1-1
D: NA
V: TRBV29-1
CDR3: CSVEGGGTEAFF
DNA: TGCAGCGTTGAGGGGGGGGGCACTGAAGCTTTCTTT

size: NA
J: TRBJ2-5
D: NA
V: TRBV7-2
CDR3: CASSLGGGQETQYF
DNA: TGTGCCAGCAGCTTGGGGGGAGGCCAAGAGACCCAGTACTTC

size: NA
J: TRBJ2-1
D: NA
V: TRBV19
CDR3: CASSMGLANEQFF
DNA: TGTGCCAGTAGTATGGGGCTAGCCAATGAGCAGTTCTTC

size: NA
J: TRBJ1-2
D: TRBD1
V: TRBV6-6
CDR3: CASSRDRGHGYTF
DNA: TGTGCCAGCAGCCGCGACAGGGGACATGGCTACACCTTC

size: NA
J: TRBJ2-1
D: TRBD2
V: TRBV7-2
CDR3: CASSLAPLAGGNEQFF
DNA: TGTGCCAGCAGCTTAGCCCCCTTAGCGGGAGGGAATGAGCAGTTCTTC

size: NA
J: TRBJ2-7
D: NA
V: TRBV5-6
CDR3: CASSSFVEQYF
DNA: TGTGCCAGCAGCTCCTTCGTCGAGCAGTACTTC

size: NA
J: TRBJ2-7
D: TRBD2
V: TRBV2
CDR3: CASRRGTSGRAGAEQYF
DNA: TGTGCCAGCAGGCGAGGGACTAGCGGGAGGGCCGGCGCCGAGCAGTACTTC

size: NA
J: TRBJ2-3
D: NA
V: TRBV7-9
CDR3: CASSLGGGTTTDTQYF
DNA: TGTGCCAGCAGCTTAGGAGGGGGAACAACCACAGATACGCAGTATTTT

size: NA
J: TRBJ1-1
D: NA
V: TRBV28
CDR3: CASSPGANTEAFF
DNA: TGTGCCAGCAGTCCCGGTGCTAACACTGAAGCTTTCTTT

size: once
J: TRBJ1-5
D: NA
V: TRBV4-1
CDR3: CASSQHQDGSNQPQHF
DNA: TGCGCCAGCAGCCAACACCAGGACGGTAGCAATCAGCCCCAGCATTTT

size: NA
J: TRBJ2-1
D: NA
V: TRBV7-8
CDR3: CASSLRAQGDSYNEQFF
DNA: TGTGCCAGCAGCTTAAGGGCCCAAGGGGACTCCTACAATGAGCAGTTCTTC

size: few
J: TRBJ1-1
D: NA
V: TRBV18
CDR3: CASSPGTQNTEAFF
DNA: TGTGCCAGCTCACCGGGCACCCAGAACACTGAAGCTTTCTTT

size: NA
J: TRBJ2-2
D: TRBD2
V: TRBV6-5
CDR3: CAATSENTGELFF
DNA: TGTGCCGCCACTAGCGAGAACACCGGGGAGCTGTTTTTT

size: NA
J: TRBJ2-3
D: NA
V: TRBV2
CDR3: CASARSSSTDTQYF
DNA: TGTGCCAGTGCCCGGAGCAGTAGCACAGATACGCAGTATTTT

size: few
J: TRBJ2-1
D: NA
V: TRBV7-2
CDR3: CASSQGVFAYNEQFF
DNA: TGTGCCAGCAGCCAAGGCGTGTTCGCCTACAATGAGCAGTTCTTC

size: NA
J: TRBJ1-1
D: NA
V: TRBV7-6
CDR3: CASSLEANTEAFF
DNA: TGTGCCAGCAGCTTAGAAGCGAACACTGAAGCTTTCTTT

size: NA
J: TRBJ1-4
D: NA
V: TRBV29-1
CDR3: CSPTPRGQLFF
DNA: TGCAGCCCTACCCCCAGGGGTCAACTGTTTTTT

size: NA
J: TRBJ2-1
D: NA
V: TRBV10-3
CDR3: CAIRQEGGDEQFF
DNA: TGTGCCATCAGGCAGGAGGGTGGGGATGAGCAGTTCTTC

size: NA
J: TRBJ1-1
D: TRBD1
V: TRBV5-1
CDR3: CASSLGQTGYAEAFF
DNA: TGCGCCAGCAGCTTAGGCCAGACAGGGTATGCTGAAGCTTTCTTT

size: NA
J: TRBJ2-5
D: TRBD2
V: TRBV25-1
CDR3: CASSGAGLASETQYF
DNA: TGTGCCAGCAGTGGGGCGGGACTAGCGTCCGAGACCCAGTACTTC

size: NA
J: TRBJ2-5
D: NA
V: TRBV4-1
CDR3: CASSQGLTGWVTQYF
DNA: TGCGCCAGCAGCCAAGGGCTGACGGGCTGGGTGACCCAGTACTTC

size: NA
J: TRBJ2-2
D: NA
V: TRBV10-1
CDR3: CASSPMTTNTGELFF
DNA: TGCGCCAGCAGTCCGATGACAACGAACACCGGGGAGCTGTTTTTT

size: NA
J: TRBJ1-5
D: NA
V: TRBV15
CDR3: CATSRDLSLRHQPQHF
DNA: TGTGCCACCAGCAGAGATTTGAGTCTTCGCCATCAGCCCCAGCATTTT